The rows below give T cell receptor beta chains drawn from one sample of a study of T-cell memory formation after mild COVID-19. MiXCR was run by TCRdb on the 5' RACE reads, yielding one entry per CDR3 protein. The sample includes 250,000 to 350,000 distinct CDR3 sequences, more than 15% seen only once; the top ten take 20% to 25%. The source material was PBMCs or a T cell subset sorted from them (not recorded which). The receptors shown here come from a man between 18 and 35 years old who had mild COVID-19 (a few samples of this study predate the infection). Cell type and time point are not known. Each CDR3 is given without its conserved first and last residue.

j_call,v_call,cdr3_aa
TRBJ1-1,TRBV6-1,ASRAGRYSEAF
TRBJ2-2,TRBV10-3,AISAQSTGELF
TRBJ2-1,TRBV29-1,SVEDRGRAYEQF
TRBJ1-4,TRBV12-3/TRBV12-4,ASSFAATNEKLF
TRBJ2-7,TRBV20-1,STPAPLAGGEEQY
TRBJ2-1,TRBV2,ASRRTVSSYNEQF
TRBJ2-2,TRBV4-3,ASSHSTGLNVDTGELF
TRBJ1-3,TRBV18,ASSPLAGGSPVPGNTIY
TRBJ2-3,TRBV7-6,ASSLGRGLRGTDTQY
TRBJ1-1,TRBV16,ASSQSGRNTEAF
TRBJ2-2,TRBV5-1,ASSVDPNTGELF
TRBJ2-2,TRBV5-1,ASSLEGANTGELF
TRBJ2-1,TRBV9,ASSVDDRSYNEQF
TRBJ1-1,TRBV20-1,SAPRQGAITEAF
TRBJ2-1,TRBV9,ASSEPTGYNEQF
TRBJ2-1,TRBV6-5,ASSHRGNEQF
TRBJ2-1,TRBV20-1,SAGTSGGRAQF
TRBJ1-4,TRBV7-2,ASSFRDRGEKLF
TRBJ1-5,TRBV28,ASSLHGTGVQPQH
TRBJ2-7,TRBV15,ATSRPGTYEQY
TRBJ1-6,TRBV27,ASSSPQSLGSYNSPLH
TRBJ2-1,TRBV1,TSSHMTPGVRACREQF
TRBJ1-3,TRBV5-1,ASSRSQGSGNTIY
TRBJ1-2,TRBV6-2/TRBV6-3,ASVELGQGNYGYT
TRBJ1-3,TRBV4-3,ASSQDQSWASGNTIY
TRBJ2-3,TRBV19,ASTLRAGSTDTQY
TRBJ2-3,TRBV10-3,ATSGTPEGSDTQY
TRBJ1-6,TRBV12-3/TRBV12-4,ASGVAYNSPLH
TRBJ2-5,TRBV18,ASSPREGAPETQY
TRBJ2-3,TRBV4-3,ASSQVTSTDTQY
TRBJ1-1,TRBV6-2/TRBV6-3,ASRFGTANTEAF
TRBJ1-4,TRBV5-6,ASRLTATNEKLF
TRBJ2-5,TRBV5-5,ASSLAPSVETQY
TRBJ2-1,TRBV28,ASSSPRGGGETYNEQF
TRBJ2-3,TRBV29-1,SVEERGDYTDTQY
TRBJ1-5,TRBV27,ASSLSIASGQPQH
TRBJ1-2,TRBV6-5,ASSTGTGNRYT
TRBJ2-6,TRBV29-1,SAGSGEGANVLT
TRBJ1-1,TRBV4-3,ASSQDPGVRTEAF
TRBJ1-5,TRBV20-1,SARVRGLGSAQH
TRBJ2-7,TRBV7-6,ASSLASGEIYEQY
TRBJ1-1,TRBV5-1,ASSRLREGGDMAF
TRBJ1-1,TRBV19,ASSIFQDRGPGVEAF
TRBJ2-4,TRBV5-6,ASSPWGVTNIQY
TRBJ2-3,TRBV30,AWSVLAGAGDTQY